A selection of T cell receptor beta chains follows, all from one sample in a study of control samples from healthy donors and cancer patients. Profiling relied on immunoSEQ multiplex PCR, and the TCRdb table lists in-frame clones only, not all of them. This table has hundreds of thousands of clones, 80% to 95% appearing once. The sample comprised PBMCs. These receptors came from a man aged 40-50 years with head and neck cancer. The CDR3 runs from the conserved cysteine through the conserved F or W. The D gene is left open where the match is weak. The size entry is marked missing in some rows and otherwise reads once, few, many or a size class.

V: TRBV6-6
J: TRBJ1-5
size: once
D: .
CDR3: CASSYVGSQPQHF
DNA: TGTGCCAGCAGTTACGTGGGGTCCCAGCCCCAGCATTTT

V: TRBV4-3
J: TRBJ2-7
size: .
D: .
CDR3: CASSQDQGSRPEQYF
DNA: TGCGCCAGCAGCCAAGATCAAGGTAGCCGGCCCGAGCAGTACTTC

V: TRBV9
J: TRBJ1-4
size: .
D: .
CDR3: CASSAYSATNEKLFF
DNA: TGTGCCAGCAGCGCGTACAGTGCAACTAATGAAAAACTGTTTTTT

V: TRBV24-1
J: TRBJ2-1
size: .
D: .
CDR3: CATSDRGALGQFF
DNA: TGTGCCACCAGTGACAGGGGGGCGCTAGGGCAGTTCTTC

V: TRBV18
J: TRBJ2-7
size: .
D: .
CDR3: CASSPMTGGLGEQYF
DNA: TGTGCCAGCTCACCAATGACAGGAGGGCTCGGGGAGCAGTACTTC

V: TRBV15
J: TRBJ2-2
size: .
D: TRBD1
CDR3: CATSLTGANTGELFF
DNA: TGTGCCACCAGCTTGACAGGGGCGAACACCGGGGAGCTGTTTTTT

V: TRBV28
J: TRBJ1-2
size: .
D: .
CDR3: CASSFRERGYTF
DNA: TGTGCCAGCAGTTTCAGGGAGCGTGGCTACACCTTC

V: TRBV28
J: TRBJ1-5
size: .
D: .
CDR3: CGANRDRNQPQHF
DNA: TGTGGGGCGAACAGGGACCGCAATCAGCCCCAGCATTTT

V: TRBV28
J: TRBJ1-4
size: .
D: .
CDR3: CASSLGGPSEKLFF
DNA: TGTGCCAGCAGTTTGGGGGGCCCTAGTGAAAAACTGTTTTTT

V: TRBV6-2/TRBV6-3
J: TRBJ2-1
size: .
D: .
CDR3: CASSLTLGSSYNEQFF
DNA: TGTGCCAGCAGTTTAACACTCGGGAGCTCCTACAATGAGCAGTTCTTC

V: TRBV7-9
J: TRBJ1-3
size: once
D: TRBD1
CDR3: CASSETGFSLSGGNTIYF
DNA: TGTGCCAGCAGCGAGACAGGGTTCTCGCTATCTGGTGGAAACACCATATATTTT

V: TRBV10-3
J: TRBJ2-7
size: once
D: TRBD1
CDR3: CAINQDRVATEQYF
DNA: TGTGCCATTAACCAAGACAGGGTTGCGACCGAGCAGTACTTC

V: TRBV7-2
J: TRBJ2-1
size: .
D: .
CDR3: CASSLGFRNEQFF
DNA: TGTGCCAGCAGCTTAGGATTTCGAAATGAGCAGTTCTTC

V: TRBV4-1
J: TRBJ2-1
size: .
D: .
CDR3: CASSQGWGARGLDEQFF
DNA: TGCGCCAGCAGCCAAGGATGGGGGGCGCGGGGTCTCGATGAGCAGTTCTTC

V: TRBV5-3
J: TRBJ2-7
size: .
D: .
CDR3: CARSTGVVLASYEQYF
DNA: TGTGCCAGAAGCACGGGGGTGGTACTAGCCTCCTACGAGCAGTACTTC

V: TRBV6-1
J: TRBJ2-3
size: .
D: .
CDR3: CASSENFGQLGDTQYF
DNA: TGTGCCAGCAGTGAAAATTTCGGACAGCTCGGGGATACGCAGTATTTT

V: TRBV5-1
J: TRBJ1-4
size: .
D: .
CDR3: CASSSLSGTTNEKLFF
DNA: TGCGCCAGCAGCTCACTCTCAGGAACAACTAATGAAAAACTGTTTTTT

V: TRBV7-2
J: TRBJ1-2
size: once
D: .
CDR3: CASSSRAYNYGYTF
DNA: TGTGCCAGCAGCTCCCGGGCCTACAACTATGGCTACACCTTC

V: TRBV9
J: TRBJ1-2
size: .
D: .
CDR3: CASSVAQGYGYTF
DNA: TGTGCCAGCAGCGTAGCACAAGGCTATGGCTACACCTTC

V: TRBV5-6
J: TRBJ1-2
size: .
D: .
CDR3: CASSPIPHRADGYTF
DNA: TGTGCCAGCAGCCCGATTCCCCACAGGGCTGATGGCTACACCTTC

V: TRBV28
J: TRBJ1-5
size: .
D: .
CDR3: CASSFRTLSTGTNQPQHF
DNA: TGTGCCAGCAGTTTCCGAACGCTTTCGACAGGCACGAATCAGCCCCAGCATTTT

V: TRBV5-4
J: TRBJ1-1
size: .
D: TRBD1
CDR3: CASSLGTGETEAFF
DNA: TGTGCCAGCAGCTTAGGGACAGGTGAGACTGAAGCTTTCTTT

V: TRBV9
J: TRBJ1-1
size: .
D: .
CDR3: CASSVDLRTEAFF
DNA: TGTGCCAGCAGCGTAGATCTTCGGACTGAAGCTTTCTTT

V: TRBV20-1
J: TRBJ2-7
size: .
D: .
CDR3: CSASKRGEQYF
DNA: TGCAGTGCTTCGAAACGAGGTGAGCAGTACTTC

V: TRBV6-2/TRBV6-3
J: TRBJ1-1
size: .
D: .
CDR3: CASSYSPQGNTEAFF
DNA: TGTGCCAGCAGTTACTCACCGCAGGGGAACACTGAAGCTTTCTTT

V: TRBV12-3/TRBV12-4
J: TRBJ2-1
size: .
D: .
CDR3: CASSLMPEQFF
DNA: TGTGCCAGCAGTTTAATGCCTGAGCAGTTCTTC

V: TRBV7-9
J: TRBJ2-7
size: .
D: TRBD1
CDR3: CASSLGQGAKHEQYF
DNA: TGTGCCAGCAGCTTAGGACAGGGGGCGAAGCACGAGCAGTACTTC

V: TRBV5-6
J: TRBJ1-2
size: .
D: .
CDR3: CASSLAGSPGGYTF
DNA: TGTGCCAGCAGCTTGGCAGGTTCACCTGGAGGCTACACCTTC

V: TRBV15
J: TRBJ1-6
size: .
D: .
CDR3: CATSREAENSPLHF
DNA: TGTGCCACCAGCAGAGAGGCAGAAAATTCACCCCTCCACTTT

V: TRBV2
J: TRBJ1-4
size: .
D: TRBD1
CDR3: CASSAYRGANEKLFF
DNA: TGTGCCAGCAGTGCCTACAGGGGTGCTAATGAAAAACTGTTTTTT

V: TRBV28
J: TRBJ1-4
size: .
D: TRBD1
CDR3: CASSLQGVYEKLFF
DNA: TGTGCCAGCAGTTTACAGGGGGTTTATGAAAAACTGTTTTTT

V: TRBV3-1/TRBV3-2
J: TRBJ2-1
size: .
D: TRBD2
CDR3: CASSQELAGIGEQFF
DNA: TGTGCCAGCAGCCAAGAACTAGCGGGAATAGGTGAGCAGTTCTTC

V: TRBV28
J: TRBJ1-2
size: once
D: .
CDR3: CASSLVQKLFQAGYTF
DNA: TGTGCCAGCAGTTTAGTCCAGAAACTCTTCCAGGCGGGCTACACCTTC

V: TRBV20-1
J: TRBJ1-2
size: .
D: TRBD1
CDR3: CSGTGVYGYTF
DNA: TGCAGTGGGACAGGAGTCTATGGCTACACCTTC

V: TRBV11-2
J: TRBJ2-7
size: .
D: TRBD1
CDR3: CASSLAGGAEYEQYF
DNA: TGTGCCAGCAGCTTAGCAGGGGGCGCTGAGTACGAGCAGTACTTC

V: TRBV2
J: TRBJ1-1
size: .
D: .
CDR3: CASSGGSTNTEAFF
DNA: TGTGCCAGCAGTGGGGGCAGCACGAACACTGAAGCTTTCTTT

V: TRBV7-2
J: TRBJ2-1
size: .
D: .
CDR3: CASSLARSEQFF
DNA: TGTGCCAGCAGCTTAGCGCGGTCTGAGCAGTTCTTC

V: TRBV3-1/TRBV3-2
J: TRBJ2-5
size: .
D: TRBD2
CDR3: CASSHNWAGGLETQYF
DNA: TGTGCCAGCAGCCACAATTGGGCGGGAGGGTTAGAGACCCAGTACTTC

V: TRBV24-1
J: TRBJ2-7
size: .
D: TRBD1
CDR3: CATSDDRDSPYEQYF
DNA: TGTGCCACCAGTGACGACCGGGACAGCCCCTACGAGCAGTACTTC

V: TRBV6-6
J: TRBJ2-1
size: .
D: TRBD1
CDR3: CASLLGQGWNEQFF
DNA: TGTGCCAGCCTCCTGGGACAGGGATGGAATGAGCAGTTCTTC

V: TRBV7-9
J: TRBJ1-4
size: .
D: .
CDR3: CASSLAGGVGEKLFF
DNA: TGTGCCAGCAGCTTAGCCGGCGGGGTTGGCGAAAAACTGTTTTTT

V: TRBV5-1
J: TRBJ1-2
size: .
D: TRBD1
CDR3: CASSLTGANYGYTF
DNA: TGCGCCAGCAGCTTGACAGGGGCTAACTATGGCTACACCTTC

V: TRBV19
J: TRBJ1-2
size: .
D: TRBD1
CDR3: CASSPGTGETYGYTF
DNA: TGTGCCAGTAGCCCCGGGACAGGGGAGACCTATGGCTACACCTTC

V: TRBV5-5
J: TRBJ2-3
size: .
D: .
CDR3: CASNFLLAGGTDTQYF
DNA: TGTGCCAGCAACTTTCTATTAGCTGGAGGCACAGATACGCAGTATTTT

V: TRBV24-1
J: TRBJ1-5
size: .
D: .
CDR3: CATSDFGSSQPQHF
DNA: TGTGCCACCAGTGATTTTGGCAGTAGTCAGCCCCAGCATTTT